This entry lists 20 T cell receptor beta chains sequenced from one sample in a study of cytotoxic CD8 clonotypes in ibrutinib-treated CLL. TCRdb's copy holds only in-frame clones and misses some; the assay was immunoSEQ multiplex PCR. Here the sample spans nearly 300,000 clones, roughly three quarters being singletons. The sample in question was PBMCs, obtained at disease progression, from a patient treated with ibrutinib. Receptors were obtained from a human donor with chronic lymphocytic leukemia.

The CDR3 bases are TGTGCCAGCAGCTTAGCAGGATTCAATCAGCCCCAGCATTTT. Translated, it gives CASSLAGFNQPQHF. This chain connects TRBV7-9 to TRBJ1-5; D is ambiguous. CDR1 and CDR2 from the germline V gene are SEHNR and FQNEAQ (reference sequence). The CDR3 sequence is 14 residues long. Trimming shortened V by 0 bases and J by 3 bases, and 6 bases separated the two germline ends.

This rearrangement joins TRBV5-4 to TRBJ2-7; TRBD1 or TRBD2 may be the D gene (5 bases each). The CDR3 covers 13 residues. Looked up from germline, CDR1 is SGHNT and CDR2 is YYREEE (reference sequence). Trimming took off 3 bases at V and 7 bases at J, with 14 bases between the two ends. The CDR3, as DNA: TGTGCCAGCAGCTCCCGGGGCCGCGGGGAGCAGTACTTC. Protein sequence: CASSSRGRGEQYF.

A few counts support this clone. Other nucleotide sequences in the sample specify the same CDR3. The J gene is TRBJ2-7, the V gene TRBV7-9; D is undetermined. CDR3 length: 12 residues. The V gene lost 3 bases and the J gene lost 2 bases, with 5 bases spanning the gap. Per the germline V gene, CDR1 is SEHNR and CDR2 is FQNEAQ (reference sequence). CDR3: CASSFSTYEQYF. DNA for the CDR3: TGTGCCAGCAGCTTTAGCACCTACGAGCAGTACTTC. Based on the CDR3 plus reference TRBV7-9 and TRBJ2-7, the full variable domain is DTGVSQNPRHKITKRGQNVTFRCDPISEHNRLYWYRQTLGQGPEFLTYFQNEAQLEKSRLLSDRFSAERPKGSFSTLEIQRTEQGDSAMYLCASSFSTYEQYFGPGTRLTVT.

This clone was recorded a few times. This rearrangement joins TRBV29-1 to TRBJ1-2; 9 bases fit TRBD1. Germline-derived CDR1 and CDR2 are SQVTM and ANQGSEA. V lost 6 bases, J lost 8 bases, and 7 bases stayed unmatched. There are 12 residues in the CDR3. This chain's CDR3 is CSVWTGAEGYTF. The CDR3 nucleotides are TGCAGCGTCTGGACAGGGGCGGAAGGCTACACCTTC. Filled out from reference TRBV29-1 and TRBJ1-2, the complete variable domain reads SAVISQKPSRDICQRGTSLTIQCQVDSQVTMMFWYRQQPGQSLTLIATANQGSEATYESGFVIDKFPISRPNLTFSTLTVSNMSPEDSSIYLCSVWTGAEGYTFGSGTRLTVV.

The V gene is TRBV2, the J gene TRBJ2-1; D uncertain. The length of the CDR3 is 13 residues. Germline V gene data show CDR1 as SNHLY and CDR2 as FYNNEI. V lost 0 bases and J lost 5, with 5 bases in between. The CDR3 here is CASSEALHNEQFF. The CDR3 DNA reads TGTGCCAGCAGTGAAGCGTTGCACAATGAGCAGTTCTTC.

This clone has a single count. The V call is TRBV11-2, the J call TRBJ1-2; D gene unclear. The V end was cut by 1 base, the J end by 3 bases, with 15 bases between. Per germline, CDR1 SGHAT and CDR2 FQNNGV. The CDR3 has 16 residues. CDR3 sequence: CASSLGTVAEHYGYTF. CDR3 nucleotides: TGTGCCAGCAGCTTAGGTACGGTGGCAGAACACTATGGCTACACCTTC.

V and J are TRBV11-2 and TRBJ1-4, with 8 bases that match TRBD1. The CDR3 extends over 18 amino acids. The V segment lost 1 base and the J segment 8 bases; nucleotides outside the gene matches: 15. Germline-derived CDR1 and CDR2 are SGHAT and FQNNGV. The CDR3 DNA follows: TGTGCCAGCAGCTTAGTTATCCCTGTGACAGGGGAAGAGGAAAAACTGTTTTTT. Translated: CASSLVIPVTGEEEKLFF. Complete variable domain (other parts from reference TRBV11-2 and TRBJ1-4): EAGVAQSPRYKIIEKRQSVAFWCNPISGHATLYWYQQILGQGPKLLIQFQNNGVVDDSQLPKDRFSAERLKGVDSTLKIQPAKLEDSAVYLCASSLVIPVTGEEEKLFFGSGTQLSVL.

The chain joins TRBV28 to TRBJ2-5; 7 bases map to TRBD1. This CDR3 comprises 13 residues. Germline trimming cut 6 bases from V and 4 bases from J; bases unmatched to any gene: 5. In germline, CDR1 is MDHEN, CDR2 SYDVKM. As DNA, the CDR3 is TGTGCCAGCAGAGAGACAGGGTTAGAGACCCAGTACTTC. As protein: CASRETGLETQYF.

Here the CDR3 reads CASRGPRLYSYEQYF. The CDR3, as DNA: TGTGCCAGCAGGGGACCACGCCTCTATTCCTACGAGCAGTACTTC. The chain recombines TRBV28 with TRBJ2-7; the D call may be TRBD1 or TRBD2 (5 bases each). In germline, CDR1 is MDHEN, CDR2 SYDVKM. The CDR3 has 15 residues. V lost 6 bases and J 1 base, leaving 16 bases between the germline ends.

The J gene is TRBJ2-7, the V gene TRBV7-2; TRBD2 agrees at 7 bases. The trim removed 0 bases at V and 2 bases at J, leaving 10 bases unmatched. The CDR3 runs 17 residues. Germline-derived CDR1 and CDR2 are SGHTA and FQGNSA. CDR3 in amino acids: CASSLAGPGLAAYEQYF. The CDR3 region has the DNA TGTGCCAGCAGCTTAGCGGGCCCGGGTCTAGCGGCCTACGAGCAGTACTTC.

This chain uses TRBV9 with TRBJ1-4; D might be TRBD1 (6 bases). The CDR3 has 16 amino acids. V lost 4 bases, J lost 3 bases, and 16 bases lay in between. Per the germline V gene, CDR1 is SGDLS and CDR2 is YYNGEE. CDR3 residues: CASSPGEGRANEKLFF. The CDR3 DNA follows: TGTGCCAGCAGCCCAGGGGAGGGCCGGGCTAATGAAAAACTGTTTTTT.

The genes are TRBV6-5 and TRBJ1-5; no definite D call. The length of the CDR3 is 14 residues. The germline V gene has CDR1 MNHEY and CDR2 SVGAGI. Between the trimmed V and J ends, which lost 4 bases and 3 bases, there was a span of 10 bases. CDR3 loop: CASSSQYTNQPQHF. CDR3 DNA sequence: TGTGCCAGCAGTTCACAGTATACCAATCAGCCCCAGCATTTT.

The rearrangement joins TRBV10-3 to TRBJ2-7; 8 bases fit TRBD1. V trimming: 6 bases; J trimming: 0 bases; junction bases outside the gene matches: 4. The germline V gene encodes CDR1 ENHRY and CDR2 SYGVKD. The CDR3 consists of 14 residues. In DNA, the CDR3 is TGTGCCATCAGAGTACAGGGGGACTCCTACGAGCAGTACTTC. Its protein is CAIRVQGDSYEQYF.

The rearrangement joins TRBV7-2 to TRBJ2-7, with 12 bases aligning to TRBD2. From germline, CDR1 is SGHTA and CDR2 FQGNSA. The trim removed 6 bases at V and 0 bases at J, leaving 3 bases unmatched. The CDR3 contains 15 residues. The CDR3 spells CASSWTSGASYEQYF. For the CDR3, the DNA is TGTGCCAGCAGTTGGACTAGCGGGGCCTCCTACGAGCAGTACTTC.

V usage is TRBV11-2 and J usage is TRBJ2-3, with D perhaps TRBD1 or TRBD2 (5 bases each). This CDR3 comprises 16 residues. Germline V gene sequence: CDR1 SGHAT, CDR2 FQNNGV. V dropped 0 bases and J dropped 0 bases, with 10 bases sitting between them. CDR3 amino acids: CASSLDVRGSTDTQYF. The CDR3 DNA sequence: TGTGCCAGCAGCTTAGATGTGAGGGGAAGCACAGATACGCAGTATTTT.

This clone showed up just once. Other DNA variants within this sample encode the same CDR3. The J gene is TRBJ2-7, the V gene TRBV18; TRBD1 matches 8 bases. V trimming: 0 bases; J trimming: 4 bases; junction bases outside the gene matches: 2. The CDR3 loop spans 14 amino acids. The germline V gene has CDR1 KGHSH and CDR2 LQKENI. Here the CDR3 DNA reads TGTGCCAGCTCACCACCAGGACAGGGATACGAGCAGTACTTC. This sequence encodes CASSPPGQGYEQYF.

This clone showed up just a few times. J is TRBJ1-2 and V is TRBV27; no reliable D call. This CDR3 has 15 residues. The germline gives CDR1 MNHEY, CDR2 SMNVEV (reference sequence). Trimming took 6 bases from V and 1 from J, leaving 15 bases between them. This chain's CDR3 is CASRLDYSSNYGYTF. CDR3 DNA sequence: TGTGCCAGCAGACTGGACTATTCTAGTAACTATGGCTACACCTTC.

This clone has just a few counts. The CDR3 here is CASSDSGRTGNEQFF. In DNA form, the CDR3 reads TGTGCCAGCAGTGATAGTGGGAGGACGGGCAATGAGCAGTTCTTC. This rearrangement joins TRBV2 to TRBJ2-1; tentative D call: TRBD2 (6 bases). CDR1 is SNHLY and CDR2 is FYNNEI in the germline V gene. V was cut by 3 bases and J by 6 bases, with 15 bases left in between. There are 15 residues in the CDR3.

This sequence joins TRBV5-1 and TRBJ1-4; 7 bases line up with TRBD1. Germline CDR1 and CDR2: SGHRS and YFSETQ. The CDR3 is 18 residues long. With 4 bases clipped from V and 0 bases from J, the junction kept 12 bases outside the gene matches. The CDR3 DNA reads TGCGCCAGCAGCGTCGGAGGGGGCGCGTTTGCAACTAATGAAAAACTGTTTTTT. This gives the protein CASSVGGGAFATNEKLFF. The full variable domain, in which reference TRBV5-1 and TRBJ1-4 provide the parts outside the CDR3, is KAGVTQTPRYLIKTRGQQVTLSCSPISGHRSVSWYQQTPGQGLQFLFEYFSETQRNKGNFPGRFSGRQFSNSRSEMNVSTLELGDSALYLCASSVGGGAFATNEKLFFGSGTQLSVL.

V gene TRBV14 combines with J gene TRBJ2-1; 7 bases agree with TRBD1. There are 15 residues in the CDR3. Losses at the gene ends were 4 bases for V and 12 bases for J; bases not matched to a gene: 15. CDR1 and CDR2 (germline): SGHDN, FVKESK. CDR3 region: CASSRIPGQHFGQFF. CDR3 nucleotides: TGTGCCAGCAGCCGGATCCCGGGACAGCATTTTGGGCAGTTCTTC.